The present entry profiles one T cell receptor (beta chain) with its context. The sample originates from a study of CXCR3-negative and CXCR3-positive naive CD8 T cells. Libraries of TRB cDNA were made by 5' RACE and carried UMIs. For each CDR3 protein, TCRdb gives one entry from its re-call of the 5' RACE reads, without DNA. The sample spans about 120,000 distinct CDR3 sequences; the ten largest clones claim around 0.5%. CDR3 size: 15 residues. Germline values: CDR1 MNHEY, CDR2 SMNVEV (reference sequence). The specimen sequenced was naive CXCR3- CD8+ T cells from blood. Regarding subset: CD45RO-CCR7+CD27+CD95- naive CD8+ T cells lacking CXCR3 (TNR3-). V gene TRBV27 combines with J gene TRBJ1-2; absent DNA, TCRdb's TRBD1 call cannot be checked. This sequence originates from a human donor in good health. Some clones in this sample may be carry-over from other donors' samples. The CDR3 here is CASSLSGTTNYGYTF.